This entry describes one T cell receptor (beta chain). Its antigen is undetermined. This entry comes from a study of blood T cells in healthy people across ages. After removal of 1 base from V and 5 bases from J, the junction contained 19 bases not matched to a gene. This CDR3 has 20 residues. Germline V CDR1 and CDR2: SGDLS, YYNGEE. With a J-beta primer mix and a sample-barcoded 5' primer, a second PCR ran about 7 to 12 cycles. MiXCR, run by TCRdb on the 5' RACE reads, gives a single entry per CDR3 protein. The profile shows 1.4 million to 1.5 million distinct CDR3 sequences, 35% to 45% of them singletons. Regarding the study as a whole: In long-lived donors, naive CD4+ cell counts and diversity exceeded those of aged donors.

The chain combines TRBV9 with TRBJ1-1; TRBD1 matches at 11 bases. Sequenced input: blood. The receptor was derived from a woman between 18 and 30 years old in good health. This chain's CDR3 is CASSVTGGQGASTGYTEAFF. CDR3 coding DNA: TGTGCCAGCAGCGTAACGGGAGGACAGGGGGCTTCAACTGGGTATACTGAAGCTTTCTTT.